Reported below is one TCR beta chain. This record belongs to a study of blood T cell repertoires in COVID-19. Study-wide context: Nucleic acid was either cDNA or gDNA, and it came from T cells, B-cell-depleted T cells, or PBMCs.

Between the trimmed V and J ends, which lost 4 bases and 0 bases, there was a span of 11 bases. This CDR3 is 15 amino acids long. Germline V gene sequence: CDR1 SNHLY, CDR2 FYNNEI. Measured with immunoSEQ multiplex PCR; TCRdb has only the in-frame clones, and not every one. There are 300,000 or so clones in the sample; 70% to 90% occur only once, and over 1% lies in the top ten. The chain is built from TRBV2 and TRBJ2-3; a weak D match, TRBD1 (6 bases). The clonotype originates from a man between 65 and 85 years old with acute or convalescent COVID-19. The specimen sequenced was peripheral blood. The CDR3 nucleotides are TGTGCCAGCAGTGGGGGGACAACTAGCACAGATACGCAGTATTTT. Protein: CASSGGTTSTDTQYF. Full variable domain (outside the CDR3, taken from reference TRBV2 and TRBJ2-3): EPEVTQTPSHQVTQMGQEVILRCVPISNHLYFYWYRQILGQKVEFLVSFYNNEISEKSEIFDDQFSVERPDGSNFTLKIRSTKLEDSAMYFCASSGGTTSTDTQYFGPGTRLTVL.